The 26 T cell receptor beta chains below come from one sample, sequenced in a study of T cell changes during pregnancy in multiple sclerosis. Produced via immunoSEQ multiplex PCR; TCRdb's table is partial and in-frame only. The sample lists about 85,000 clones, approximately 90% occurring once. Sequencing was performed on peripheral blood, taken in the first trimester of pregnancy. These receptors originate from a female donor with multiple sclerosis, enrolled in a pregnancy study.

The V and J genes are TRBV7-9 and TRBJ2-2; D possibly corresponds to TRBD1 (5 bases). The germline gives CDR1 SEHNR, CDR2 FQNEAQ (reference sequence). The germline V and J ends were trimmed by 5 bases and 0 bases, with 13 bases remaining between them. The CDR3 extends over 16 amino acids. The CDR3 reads CASSPRTTTNTGELFF. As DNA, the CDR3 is TGTGCCAGCAGCCCAAGGACAACTACGAACACCGGGGAGCTGTTTTTT.

The CDR3 sequence is CASSLSPRTSGAYEQYF. In DNA, the CDR3 is TGTGCCAGCAGCTTGAGCCCTAGGACTAGCGGGGCCTACGAGCAGTACTTC. This chain links TRBV7-2 with TRBJ2-7; TRBD2 matches 12 bases. Germline values: CDR1 SGHTA, CDR2 FQGNSA. The CDR3 consists of 17 residues. V was clipped by 3 bases and J by 2 bases; unmatched bases: 8.

CDR3 residues: CASSWYSGRVVETQYF. Written as DNA, the CDR3 is TGTGCCAGCAGCTGGTATAGCGGGAGAGTGGTAGAGACCCAGTACTTC. The V call is TRBV11-2, the J call TRBJ2-5; 9 bases match TRBD2. The CDR3 loop spans 16 amino acids. V was clipped by 4 bases and J by 4 bases; unmatched bases: 10. Germline V gives CDR1 SGHAT, CDR2 FQNNGV.

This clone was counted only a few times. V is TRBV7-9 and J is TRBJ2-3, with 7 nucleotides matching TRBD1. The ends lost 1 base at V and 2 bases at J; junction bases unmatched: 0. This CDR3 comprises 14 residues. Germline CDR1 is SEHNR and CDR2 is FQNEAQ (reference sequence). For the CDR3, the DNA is TGTGCCAGCAGCTTAGAGGGGGCCACAGATACGCAGTATTTT. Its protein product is CASSLEGATDTQYF.

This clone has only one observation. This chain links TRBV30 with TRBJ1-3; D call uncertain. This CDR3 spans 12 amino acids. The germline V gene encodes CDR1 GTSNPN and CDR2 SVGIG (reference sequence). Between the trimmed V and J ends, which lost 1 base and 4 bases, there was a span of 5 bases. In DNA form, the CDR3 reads TGTGCCTGGAGTGACATCGGAAACACCATATATTTT. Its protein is CAWSDIGNTIYF.

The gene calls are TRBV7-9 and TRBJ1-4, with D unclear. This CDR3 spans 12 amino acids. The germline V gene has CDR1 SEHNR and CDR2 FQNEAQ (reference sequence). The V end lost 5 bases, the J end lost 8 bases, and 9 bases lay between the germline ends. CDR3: CASSRSGEKLFF. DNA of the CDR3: TGTGCCAGCAGCAGGAGTGGGGAAAAACTGTTTTTT.

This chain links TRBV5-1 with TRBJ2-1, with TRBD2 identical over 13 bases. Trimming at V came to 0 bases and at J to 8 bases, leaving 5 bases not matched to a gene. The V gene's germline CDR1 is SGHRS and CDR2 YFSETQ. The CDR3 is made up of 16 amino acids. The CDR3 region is CASSLAGTSGTHEQFF. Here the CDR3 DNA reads TGCGCCAGCAGCTTGGCCGGGACTAGCGGGACGCATGAGCAGTTCTTC.

Here the CDR3 DNA reads TGTGCCAGTAGTATTTTTCACTCTGGGGCCAACGTCCTGACTTTC. Its protein is CASSIFHSGANVLTF. V is TRBV19 and J is TRBJ2-6; no definite D call. Between the trimmed V and J ends, which lost 3 bases and 0 bases, there was a span of 6 bases. The CDR3 has 15 amino acids. Germline lookup yields CDR1 LNHDA and CDR2 SQIVND (reference sequence).

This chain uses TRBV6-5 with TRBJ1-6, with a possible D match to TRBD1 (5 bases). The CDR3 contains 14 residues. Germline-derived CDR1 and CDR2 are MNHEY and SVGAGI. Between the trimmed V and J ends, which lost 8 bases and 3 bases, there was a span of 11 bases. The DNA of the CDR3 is TGTGCCAGCTCTAGCGGGGGCTATAATTCACCCCTCCACTTT. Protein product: CASSSGGYNSPLHF.

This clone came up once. The CDR3 DNA reads TGTGCCAGCATCGAGGGAGGGAACGATGAGCAGTTCTTC. Its protein product is CASIEGGNDEQFF. The V gene is TRBV28, the J gene TRBJ2-1, with 7 bases fitting TRBD2. Germline V CDR1 and CDR2: MDHEN, SYDVKM. J gave up 8 bases and V 7 bases, and 8 bases lay outside the gene matches. CDR3 length equals 13 residues. Complete variable domain (other parts from reference TRBV28 and TRBJ2-1): DVKVTQSSRYLVKRTGEKVFLECVQDMDHENMFWYRQDPGLGLRLIYFSYDVKMKEKGDIPEGYSVSREKKERFSLILESASTNQTSMYLCASIEGGNDEQFFGPGTRLTVL.

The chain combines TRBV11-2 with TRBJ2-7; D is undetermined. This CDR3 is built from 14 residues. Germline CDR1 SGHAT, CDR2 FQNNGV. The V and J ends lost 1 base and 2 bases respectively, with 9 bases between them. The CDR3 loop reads CASSLAGSAYEQYF. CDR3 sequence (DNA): TGTGCCAGCAGCTTAGCAGGTTCCGCCTACGAGCAGTACTTC. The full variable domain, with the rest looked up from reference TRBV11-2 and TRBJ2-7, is EAGVAQSPRYKIIEKRQSVAFWCNPISGHATLYWYQQILGQGPKLLIQFQNNGVVDDSQLPKDRFSAERLKGVDSTLKIQPAKLEDSAVYLCASSLAGSAYEQYFGPGTRLTVT.

The CDR3 is CASVGASGSNEQFF. CDR3 DNA sequence: TGTGCCAGCGTCGGGGCTAGCGGGAGCAATGAGCAGTTCTTC. The rearrangement links TRBV27 to TRBJ2-1, with TRBD2 identical over 10 bases. Trimming removed 8 bases from V and 6 bases from J; junction bases left unmatched: 7. This CDR3 has 14 amino acids. Germline CDR1 MNHEY, CDR2 SMNVEV (reference sequence).

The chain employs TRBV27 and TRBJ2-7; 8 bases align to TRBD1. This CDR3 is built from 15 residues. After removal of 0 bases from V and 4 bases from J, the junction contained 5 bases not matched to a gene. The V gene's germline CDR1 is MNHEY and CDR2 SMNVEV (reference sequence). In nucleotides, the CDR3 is TGTGCCAGCAGTTTATCGGAGACAGGGGTTTACGAGCAGTACTTC. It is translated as CASSLSETGVYEQYF.

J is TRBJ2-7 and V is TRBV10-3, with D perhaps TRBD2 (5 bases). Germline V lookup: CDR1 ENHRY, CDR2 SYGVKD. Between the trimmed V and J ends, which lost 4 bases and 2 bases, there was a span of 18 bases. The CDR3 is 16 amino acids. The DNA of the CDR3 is TGTGCCATCAGTGGGCGGGTTTCAACCAACACCTACGAGCAGTACTTC. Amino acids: CAISGRVSTNTYEQYF.

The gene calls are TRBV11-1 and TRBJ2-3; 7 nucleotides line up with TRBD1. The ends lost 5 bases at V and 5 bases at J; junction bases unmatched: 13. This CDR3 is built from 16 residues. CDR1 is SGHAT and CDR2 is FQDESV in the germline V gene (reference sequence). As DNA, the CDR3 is TGTGCCAGCAGCCCAGACAGGGCCCGATCTGGAGATACGCAGTATTTT. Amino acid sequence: CASSPDRARSGDTQYF.

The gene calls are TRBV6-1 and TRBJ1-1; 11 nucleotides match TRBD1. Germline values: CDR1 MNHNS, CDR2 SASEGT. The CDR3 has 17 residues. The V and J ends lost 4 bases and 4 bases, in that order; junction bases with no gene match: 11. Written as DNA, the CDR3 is TGTGCCAGCAGTGCCTATTGGACAGGGGGCCGAATCACTGAAGCTTTCTTT. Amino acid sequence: CASSAYWTGGRITEAFF.

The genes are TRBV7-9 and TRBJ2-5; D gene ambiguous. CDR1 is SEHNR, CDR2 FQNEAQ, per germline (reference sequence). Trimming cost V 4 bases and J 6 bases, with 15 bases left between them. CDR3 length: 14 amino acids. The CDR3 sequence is CASSSGFRGKTQYF. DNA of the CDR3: TGTGCCAGCAGCTCCGGTTTCCGAGGAAAGACCCAGTACTTC.

The CDR3 DNA follows: TGTGCCAGCAGTTTTGGACAGTCGAACACTGAAGCTTTCTTT. It specifies CASSFGQSNTEAFF. The gene calls are TRBV7-2 and TRBJ1-1; D perhaps matches TRBD1 (6 bases). CDR1 SGHTA and CDR2 FQGNSA come from the germline V gene. The CDR3 is 14 residues long. The ends were cut back, 6 bases at V and 1 base at J, with 12 bases in the middle.

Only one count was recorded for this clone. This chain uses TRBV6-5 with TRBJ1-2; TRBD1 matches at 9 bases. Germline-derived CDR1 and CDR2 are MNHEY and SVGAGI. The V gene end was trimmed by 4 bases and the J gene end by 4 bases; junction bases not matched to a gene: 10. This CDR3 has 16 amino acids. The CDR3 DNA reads TGTGCCAGCAGTTTACAGGGGGCGACGCCCACCTATGGCTACACCTTC. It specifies CASSLQGATPTYGYTF.

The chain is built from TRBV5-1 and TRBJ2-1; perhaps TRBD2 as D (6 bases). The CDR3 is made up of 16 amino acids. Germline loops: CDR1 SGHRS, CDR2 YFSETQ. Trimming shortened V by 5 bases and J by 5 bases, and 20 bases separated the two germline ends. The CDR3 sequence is CASSPSRGSGDNEQFF. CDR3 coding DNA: TGCGCCAGCAGTCCTTCGCGCGGTAGCGGAGACAATGAGCAGTTCTTC.

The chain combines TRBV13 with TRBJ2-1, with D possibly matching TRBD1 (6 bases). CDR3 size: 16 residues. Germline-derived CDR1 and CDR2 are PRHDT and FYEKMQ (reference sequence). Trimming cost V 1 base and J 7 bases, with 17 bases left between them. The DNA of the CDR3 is TGTGCCAGCAGCTTAGAGGGGGTGGGCGATGGGAATGAGCAGTTCTTC. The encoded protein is CASSLEGVGDGNEQFF.

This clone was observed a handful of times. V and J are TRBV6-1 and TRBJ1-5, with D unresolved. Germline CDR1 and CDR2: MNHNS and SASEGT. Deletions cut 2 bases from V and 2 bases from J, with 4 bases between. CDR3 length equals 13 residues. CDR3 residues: CASSERGNQPQHF. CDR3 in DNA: TGTGCCAGCAGTGAACGGGGCAATCAGCCCCAGCATTTT.

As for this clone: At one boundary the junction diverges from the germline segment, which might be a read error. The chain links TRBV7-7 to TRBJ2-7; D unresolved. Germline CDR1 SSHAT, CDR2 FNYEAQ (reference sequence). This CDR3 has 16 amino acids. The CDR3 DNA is TGTGCTAGCAGCCTCGATCGGGTCCTTAACTCCTACGAGCAGTACTTC. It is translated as CASSLDRVLNSYEQYF.

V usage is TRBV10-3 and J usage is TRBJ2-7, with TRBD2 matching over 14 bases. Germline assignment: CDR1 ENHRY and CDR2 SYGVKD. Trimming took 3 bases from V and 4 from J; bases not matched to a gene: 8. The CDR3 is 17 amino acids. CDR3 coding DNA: TGTGCCATCAGTGACGCCGGGACTAGCGGGAGTGGATACGAGCAGTACTTC. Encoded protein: CAISDAGTSGSGYEQYF.

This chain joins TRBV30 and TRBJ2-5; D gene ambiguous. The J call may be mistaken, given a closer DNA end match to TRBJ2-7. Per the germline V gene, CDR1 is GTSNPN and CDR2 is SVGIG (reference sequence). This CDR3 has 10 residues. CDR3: CAWSINEQYF. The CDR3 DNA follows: TGTGCCTGGAGTATAAACGAGCAGTACTTC.

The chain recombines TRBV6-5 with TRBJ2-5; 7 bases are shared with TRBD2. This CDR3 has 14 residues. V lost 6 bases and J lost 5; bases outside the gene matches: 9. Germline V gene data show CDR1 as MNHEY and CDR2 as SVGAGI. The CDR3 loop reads CASSFSGVWETQYF. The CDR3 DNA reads TGTGCCAGCAGCTTCAGCGGGGTCTGGGAGACCCAGTACTTC.